The source of this TCR beta chain is a study of siplizumab effects on memory and regulatory T cells. Study findings and constraints: Greater diversity than memory cells seemed evident in naive T cells, which also appeared to be major alloresponse contributors. Assignment of a naive or memory phenotype failed for roughly 75-97% of the proliferating CD4+ or CD8+ clones.

As to this clone: Its antigen remains unidentified.

Generated by immunoSEQ multiplex PCR, the TCRdb table keeps only in-frame clones and is missing some. Altogether approximately 100,000 clones are present, about nine tenths being singletons, with the ten largest covering roughly 2.7%. Input material: CD4+ T cells sorted from blood. This receptor was taken from a human donor in good health. Some clones in this sample may be carry-over from other donors' samples.

CDR3 loop: CASSTVGVGTDTQYF. The CDR3 DNA reads TGTGCCAGCAGCACCGTCGGGGTGGGCACAGATACGCAGTATTTT. The chain has TRBV7-9 and TRBJ2-3; maybe TRBD2 (5 bases). V lost 5 bases to trimming and J lost 1 base, with 13 bases between them. The CDR3 is 15 amino acids. Germline CDR1 and CDR2: SEHNR and FQNEAQ (reference sequence).